These 17 T cell receptor beta chains share one sample of origin, sequenced in a study of blood T cell repertoires in COVID-19. Some clones are missing from TCRdb's copy, which holds only in-frame ones; the method was immunoSEQ multiplex PCR. The sample yields 150,000 to 200,000 clones, 65% to 85% seen once. The sample comprised peripheral blood. Receptors originate from a woman in her twenties or thirties with acute or convalescent COVID-19.

This clone showed up just once. The V gene is TRBV19, the J gene TRBJ1-6; 10 positions agree with TRBD1. Germline CDR1 is LNHDA and CDR2 is SQIVND (reference sequence). The CDR3 extends over 15 amino acids. Losses at the gene ends were 5 bases for V and 9 bases for J; bases not matched to a gene: 7. The chain's CDR3 is CASSPWGTGVSPLHF. CDR3 DNA sequence: TGTGCCAGTAGTCCCTGGGGGACAGGGGTTTCACCCCTCCACTTT.

V is TRBV14 and J is TRBJ1-2; no clear D. From germline, CDR1 is SGHDN and CDR2 FVKESK. The CDR3 consists of 16 residues. V shed 1 base and J shed 4 bases, with 16 bases lying between them. The CDR3 DNA reads TGTGCCAGCAGCCAAGGTCCCAGGTCTTCCATCTATGGCTACACCTTC. This gives the protein CASSQGPRSSIYGYTF.

The V and J genes are TRBV5-4 and TRBJ2-1; no clear D. Germline CDR1 is SGHNT and CDR2 is YYREEE (reference sequence). The CDR3 is made up of 12 amino acids. The V end was cut by 1 base, the J end by 10 bases, with 9 bases between. The CDR3 nucleotides are TGTGCCAGCAGCTTGAGCCTAACCGAGCAGTTCTTC. Translation gives CASSLSLTEQFF.

The chain is built from TRBV12-3 or TRBV12-4 and TRBJ1-2, with D tentatively TRBD1 (5 bases). V was clipped by 7 bases and J by 8 bases, with 17 bases between them. The CDR3 loop spans 13 amino acids. CDR3 coding DNA: TGTGCCAGCACCTATCTCCCGGGGGGGGGCTACACCTTC. This translates into CASTYLPGGGYTF.

This clone occurred once. V and J are TRBV29-1 and TRBJ2-5; maybe TRBD1 (5 bases). Germline CDR1 SQVTM, CDR2 ANQGSEA. The CDR3 is 13 amino acids. V lost 6 bases and J 7 bases, leaving 18 bases between the germline ends. The CDR3 nucleotides are TGCAGCGTCGACCACCAGGGAACCGTGACCCAGTACTTC. Its protein product is CSVDHQGTVTQYF.

The rearrangement joins TRBV5-5 to TRBJ2-7; 9 bases map to TRBD1. CDR1 and CDR2 from the germline V gene are SGHKS and YYEKEE (reference sequence). J was trimmed by 1 base and V by 4 bases; bases with no gene match: 3. The length of the CDR3 is 14 residues. The DNA of the CDR3 is TGTGCCAGCAGCGTGGGGACAGGGTCCTACGAGCAGTACTTC. It encodes CASSVGTGSYEQYF. Drawing the rest from reference TRBV5-5 and TRBJ2-7, the complete variable domain is DAGVTQSPTHLIKTRGQQVTLRCSPISGHKSVSWYQQVLGQGPQFIFQYYEKEERGRGNFPDRFSARQFPNYSSELNVNALLLGDSALYLCASSVGTGSYEQYFGPGTRLTVT.

This chain uses TRBV4-3 with TRBJ2-7; 10 bases are a match to TRBD2. The V segment lost 2 bases and the J segment 2 bases; nucleotides outside the gene matches: 9. CDR3 length: 17 amino acids. Germline loops: CDR1 LGHNA, CDR2 YSLEER. The CDR3 loop reads CASSQRNAAGGAYEQYF. The CDR3 bases are TGCGCCAGCAGCCAACGAAACGCAGCGGGAGGGGCCTACGAGCAGTACTTC.

The chain uses TRBV3-1 (or the pseudogene TRBV3-2) and TRBJ2-2; 9 bases line up with TRBD1. The CDR3 runs to 17 residues. V gave up 5 bases and J gave up 7 bases; unmatched junction bases: 14. Germline CDR1 and CDR2: LGHDT and YNNKEL (reference sequence). The CDR3 nucleotides read TGTGCCAGCAGCTTAATTGGGGGACAGGGCCCCATCGGGGAGCTGTTTTTT. As protein: CASSLIGGQGPIGELFF.

The rearrangement joins TRBV4-3 to TRBJ2-1, with TRBD2 matching 10 bases. V gave up 2 bases and J gave up 4 bases; unmatched junction bases: 2. CDR3 length: 15 amino acids. Looked up from germline, CDR1 is LGHNA and CDR2 is YSLEER. CDR3 nucleotides: TGCGCCAGCAGCCAACTAGCGGGGGATTACAATGAGCAGTTCTTC. It translates to CASSQLAGDYNEQFF.

The rearrangement joins TRBV6-6 to TRBJ2-6; the match to TRBD1 covers 7 bases. The CDR3 runs 19 residues. Germline CDR1 MNHNY, CDR2 SVGAGI (reference sequence). The ends lost 6 bases at V and 1 base at J; junction bases unmatched: 15. CDR3 region: CASSFFSGTVVSGANVLTF. In DNA form, the CDR3 reads TGTGCCAGCAGCTTTTTTTCTGGGACAGTTGTATCTGGGGCCAACGTCCTGACTTTC.

This clone was observed a few times. This chain joins TRBV30 and TRBJ1-2, with D possibly being TRBD1 (5 bases). The CDR3 consists of 12 residues. In germline, CDR1 is GTSNPN, CDR2 SVGIG (reference sequence). Trimming pared 5 bases from V and 2 bases from J, leaving 9 bases between. The CDR3 sequence is CAWSRENYGYTF. The CDR3 nucleotides are TGTGCCTGGTCCAGGGAAAACTATGGCTACACCTTC.

The chain has TRBV5-4 and TRBJ1-2; possible D gene TRBD1, 6 bases. The V gene's germline CDR1 is SGHNT and CDR2 YYREEE (reference sequence). This CDR3 contains 12 residues. Trimming pared 4 bases from V and 9 bases from J, leaving 13 bases between. In DNA form, the CDR3 reads TGTGCCAGCAGCCCTAGTCGGGACAGCTACACCTTC. Protein sequence: CASSPSRDSYTF.

Concerning this clone: One end of the junction fails to match germline, which may point to a read error. The CDR3 nucleotides are TGCGCCAGCAGCACCATACAGGGGGGAGGGAACTCTGAAGCTTTCTTT. It specifies CASSTIQGGGNSEAFF. J is TRBJ1-1 and V is TRBV5-1; 8 bases are a match to TRBD1. This CDR3 contains 16 residues. CDR1 and CDR2 from the germline V gene are SGHRS and YFSETQ.

CDR3 bases: TGTGCCAGCAGTTTAACACAGAACAACTATGGCTACACCTTC. Its protein is CASSLTQNNYGYTF. The chain is built from TRBV13 and TRBJ1-2, with D uncertain. This CDR3 comprises 14 residues. Germline loops: CDR1 PRHDT, CDR2 FYEKMQ (reference sequence). Trimming removed 6 bases from V and 2 bases from J, with 13 bases in between.

This chain links TRBV19 with TRBJ2-7, with 9 bases aligning to TRBD1. CDR1 and CDR2 from the germline V gene are LNHDA and SQIVND (reference sequence). The CDR3 is 14 amino acids. The junction had 3 bases not matched to a gene; V was cut back by 6 bases and J by 0 bases. The CDR3 DNA sequence: TGTGCCAGTAGCGGACAGGGGCGCTCCTACGAGCAGTACTTC. Its protein product is CASSGQGRSYEQYF.

The gene calls are TRBV30 and TRBJ1-5; D is unresolved. Germline assignment: CDR1 GTSNPN and CDR2 SVGIG (reference sequence). This CDR3 contains 13 residues. V dropped 1 base and J dropped 7 bases, with 11 bases sitting between them. In DNA, the CDR3 is TGTGCCTGGAGTGGAGGCGGCGACCAGCCCCAGCATTTT. It is translated as CAWSGGGDQPQHF.

V and J are TRBV27 and TRBJ2-1, with TRBD2 matching over 7 bases. With 0 bases clipped from V and 6 bases from J, the junction kept 11 bases outside the gene matches. Germline values: CDR1 MNHEY, CDR2 SMNVEV (reference sequence). The CDR3 runs to 17 residues. CDR3 DNA: TGTGCCAGCAGTTTATCAGGGGCGGGAGTGATCTCCAATGAGCAGTTCTTC. Protein: CASSLSGAGVISNEQFF.